This record covers a single TCR beta chain. Antigen: not known. Repertoires were generated with immunoSEQ multiplex PCR, while TCRdb's copy carries only in-frame clones and drops some. The data hold roughly 300,000 clones, with roughly 85% observed a single time. This entry comes from a study of cytomegalovirus exposure and HLA in healthy donors. About the study: A later analysis reported the same platform for the 100 to 150 validation repertoires and the 500 to 700 first-cohort repertoires. The study's findings and limits: CMV antigen specificity of a few CMV-associated chains was confirmed in vitro. The finding came from a later analysis; first-cohort TCR clusters tended to co-occur in the 90 to 150 validation repertoires.

Trimming pared 8 bases from V and 6 bases from J, leaving 10 bases between. The CDR3 loop spans 11 amino acids. The germline V gene encodes CDR1 MNHEY and CDR2 SVGAGI. The rearrangement joins TRBV6-5 to TRBJ1-2; weak D call: TRBD1 (5 bases). The sample consisted of PBMCs. The TCR sequence derives from a woman between 18 and 29 years old in good health and CMV-seronegative. The CDR3 region is CASHGGDGYTF. The CDR3 DNA sequence: TGTGCCAGCCATGGGGGGGATGGCTACACCTTC.